Following are 9 T cell receptor beta chains from one sample sequenced in a study of cytomegalovirus exposure and HLA in healthy donors. Amplification used 60 Vbeta primers and 13 Jbeta primers. Sequencing was performed with immunoSEQ multiplex PCR; in TCRdb, only in-frame clones are kept and a portion is missing. The top ten clones hold 1.5% to 2% of a sample with 200,000 to 250,000 clones, about 80% of them seen once. The sequenced sample consisted of PBMCs. Receptors were obtained from a young man in good health and CMV-seronegative.

The chain has TRBV30 and TRBJ1-2; D possibly corresponds to TRBD1 (6 bases). Germline V gives CDR1 GTSNPN, CDR2 SVGIG (reference sequence). The CDR3 length is 15 residues. Trimming took off 0 bases at V and 2 bases at J, with 13 bases between the two ends. CDR3 protein: CAWSVVLGANYGYTF. The CDR3 DNA sequence: TGTGCCTGGAGTGTGGTTTTGGGGGCGAACTATGGCTACACCTTC.

On this clone: Because the CDR3's place on the DNA is in doubt, the DNA is left out and the CDR3 is given as listed by TCRdb. The gene calls are TRBV28 and TRBJ1-1; TRBD1 reflects the table's D call only, with no check against the DNA. The CDR3 adds up to 15 amino acids, both ends counted. The germline V gene has CDR1 MDHEN and CDR2 SYDVKM. The CDR3 is CASSLFARGNTETFF.

V gene TRBV7-8 combines with J gene TRBJ2-3; the D is unclear. The CDR3 spans 15 residues. With 5 bases removed from V and 0 bases from J, the gap between germline ends came to 12 bases. Germline CDR1 and CDR2: SGHVS and FQNEAQ. The CDR3 region has the DNA TGTGCCAGCAGCCTCAGAGGTCCTAGCACAGATACGCAGTATTTT. Amino acids: CASSLRGPSTDTQYF.

This rearrangement joins TRBV7-9 to TRBJ2-3; 10 bases align to TRBD2. Losses at the gene ends were 5 bases for V and 2 bases for J; bases not matched to a gene: 7. The germline V gene encodes CDR1 SEHNR and CDR2 FQNEAQ (reference sequence). This CDR3 has 16 residues. In nucleotides, the CDR3 is TGTGCCAGCAGCCTAGGAGGACTAGCGGTCACAGATACGCAGTATTTT. Translated: CASSLGGLAVTDTQYF.

V and J are TRBV18 and TRBJ2-7, with D perhaps matching TRBD1 (6 bases). The CDR3 spans 16 residues. The V end lost 0 bases, the J end lost 4 bases, and 16 bases lay between the germline ends. CDR1 and CDR2 from the germline V gene are KGHSH and LQKENI. CDR3 loop: CASSPPGRTDLYEQYF. The CDR3 DNA is TGTGCCAGCTCACCACCCGGAAGGACAGACCTTTACGAGCAGTACTTC. Drawing the rest from reference TRBV18 and TRBJ2-7, the complete variable domain is NAGVMQNPRHLVRRRGQEARLRCSPMKGHSHVYWYRQLPEEGLKFMVYLQKENIIDESGMPKERFSAEFPKEGPSILRIQQVVRGDSAAYFCASSPPGRTDLYEQYFGPGTRLTVT.

This chain uses TRBV4-2 with TRBJ2-3; tentatively, D is TRBD2 (5 bases). CDR1 and CDR2 from the germline V gene are LGHNA and YNFKEQ. This CDR3 is 15 amino acids long. Between the trimmed V and J ends, which lost 0 bases and 0 bases, there was a span of 7 bases. The CDR3 DNA reads TGTGCCAGCAGCCAAGACTCGGGAAGCACAGATACGCAGTATTTT. Translating gives CASSQDSGSTDTQYF.

The rearrangement uses TRBV7-3 and TRBJ2-1; 8 nucleotides match TRBD1. Germline-derived CDR1 and CDR2 are SGHTA and FQGTGA. This CDR3 comprises 15 residues. Unmatched junction bases numbered 10, after V lost 2 bases and J lost 10 bases. The CDR3 sequence is CASSLAGGLLREQFF. The CDR3 bases are TGTGCCAGCAGCTTAGCAGGGGGCCTTCTTAGGGAGCAGTTCTTC.

The CDR3 sequence: CASSEGGAGTDTQYF. The CDR3 DNA reads TGTGCCAGCAGTGAGGGGGGGGCCGGCACAGATACGCAGTATTTT. The chain joins TRBV9 to TRBJ2-3; possibly TRBD2 for D (7 bases). V was trimmed by 5 bases and J by 1 base, leaving 14 bases between them. Germline V lookup: CDR1 SGDLS, CDR2 YYNGEE. This CDR3 is 15 amino acids long.

In this sample, this clone turned up once. V is TRBV13 and J is TRBJ1-1; D is unresolved. The ends were cut back, 5 bases at V and 1 base at J, with 11 bases in the middle. The CDR3 has 14 residues. From germline, CDR1 is PRHDT and CDR2 FYEKMQ (reference sequence). The CDR3 spells CASSPTGRNTEAFF. CDR3 sequence (DNA): TGTGCCAGCAGCCCGACTGGGAGGAACACTGAAGCTTTCTTT.